This entry is about one TCR beta chain. No antigen is known for it. Within one base of it there is no much larger clone, and no base qualities were kept. This sample is part of a study of blood T cells in healthy people across ages (dated by TCRdb to the mid-2010s). About the study as a whole: In model experiments, template switching captured roughly one uniquely barcoded TCR beta cDNA molecule for every two T cells. Two additional independent replicas of 1 million unique cDNA reads from the same blood draw were analyzed for two donors (one aged 18 to 29 and one aged 80 or older). To avoid experimental bias, donors of different ages were randomly spread across the sequencing lanes. Donors were grouped into four age groups: young (average roughly 17 years), middle-aged (39), aged (roughly 62) and long-lived (approximately 82). Age-related changes in TCR beta repertoire diversity were measured in the study by deep sequencing normalized with unique cDNA molecular identifiers.

Library creation used 5' RACE. TCRdb lists the instrument as Illumina HiSeq 2500. The second PCR ran for roughly 6 to 11 cycles and used a J-beta primer mix along with a sample-barcoded 5' primer. A unique molecular identifier was introduced onto each TCR beta cDNA molecule by a template-switch 5' adaptor carrying 12 random nucleotides. Each sample yielded at least 3 million CDR3-containing paired-end reads. First-strand cDNA synthesis was performed from all RNA using the Mint cDNA synthesis kit, with priming by a TRBC-specific oligonucleotide. All cDNA was treated with uracil-DNA glycosylase and then went through a first 18-cycle PCR with the universal primers M1SS and BC2_uni_R. The original methods were these. Normalization of each sample was performed by random selection of 1 million high-quality reads, each carrying a distinct molecular identifier. Instead of being binned into consensus sequences, reads with shared molecular identifiers were discarded. MiTCR, set to a Q25 quality threshold and the strictest error-elimination algorithm, was used for CDR3 identification, clonotype clustering and error correction. Lower-bound total TCR beta diversity was estimated with a nonparametric unseen species model using Euler transformation. TCRdb ran its own pipeline on the public reads, namely fastp trimming at Q25 and MiXCR clone calling, and kept in-frame beta chains. Each CDR3 protein gets just one entry, which takes the most common genes and DNA from the rows behind it. The V and J calls reflect TCRdb's pipeline rather than the authors' work. The sample table lists around 1,700,000 distinct CDR3 sequences, roughly 27% of them with a count of one. Of the sample, 7.7% falls within the top ten clones.

The donors were some 36 Caucasian individuals from Russia, aged 6 to 90 years, who were systemically healthy. Around 9.8 milliliters of peripheral blood were collected from each donor into EDTA-treated Vacutainer tubes. Ficoll-Paque density-gradient centrifugation was used to isolate PBMCs, with at least 6 million obtained per sample. Total RNA was extracted from PBMCs with Trizol reagent, with at least 6 micrograms obtained per sample. For every donor, flow cytometry on a PBMC aliquot measured the percentage of naive CD45RAhigh/CD27high T cells. Here is what the overall study found, with its caveats: The percentage of naive T cells measured by flow cytometry correlated strongly with observed TCR beta diversity. Observed TCR beta diversity per million T cells fell roughly linearly with age, and a significant reduction was already apparent by age approximately 40. Because profiling used bulk unsorted PBMCs, naive and antigen-experienced compartments could not be compared conclusively. Compared with the aged group, the long-lived group had more naive CD4+ T cells, fewer expanded clones and increased TCR diversity, suggesting age selection. Total diversity estimates from one million sequenced T cells were considered lower bounds and underestimates. The CMV infection status of donors was not known, potentially confounding age-related changes in expanded clonotypes.

This receptor was obtained from a woman younger than 45 in good health. The sequenced sample was blood.

DNA sequence: TGTGCCAGCACCTACAGGGGGCCCGGGGAGCTGTTTTTT. Protein translation: CASTYRGPGELFF. The chain is made from TRBV6-1 and TRBJ2-2, and 9 bases in between align with TRBD1. The germline V gene encodes CDR1 MNHNS and CDR2 SASEGT. From V the trimming removes 7 bases and from J it removes 6 bases, while the gene matches leave 3 bases of the junction unaccounted for. The CDR3 holds 13 amino acids from the cysteine to the phenylalanine. Only CDR3 DNA remains: 39 bases, in frame from the first base.